This passage covers 15 T cell receptor beta chains from one sample sequenced in a study of beta chain features in type 1 diabetes (dated by TCRdb to the late 2010s). Library preparation was by the immunoSEQ multiplex PCR assay. The entire amount of isolated RNA was reverse transcribed using the High Capacity cDNA Reverse Transcription Kit, so the sequenced TCRB transcripts were expressed ones. In TCRdb, the immuneACCESS table is reduced to in-frame sequences with V and J assigned. These tables do not hold every clone; where another copy was compared, an unresolved V gene accounts for under half, and the others remain unexplained. This sample lists more than 50,000 clones; about 61% were detected once. The leading ten clones occupy roughly 2% of the sample. Input material: Tregs from blood. The cell subset or site label here, explained by the study, means: regulatory CD4+ T cells. The source of these receptors is a woman aged 18-29 years in good health.

This clone was seen only a few times. The chain is built from TRBV21-1 and TRBJ2-2; the table gives TRBD2 as D, unverified against the DNA. TRBV21-1 is listed as a pseudogene. The CDR3 is made up of 18 amino acids. CDR3 nucleotide sequence: TGTGCCAGCAGCATCTTCCGGGCTAGCGGGTCTAACACCGGGGAGCTGTTTTTT. This gives the protein CASSIFRASGSNTGELFF.

This clone showed up just a few times. This chain connects TRBV7-2 to TRBJ1-5; D perhaps matches TRBD1 (6 bases). Trimming cost V 5 bases and J 5 bases, with 13 bases left between them. CDR1 and CDR2 from the germline V gene are SGHTA and FQGNSA. The CDR3 sequence is 14 residues long. CDR3 nucleotide sequence: TGTGCCAGCAGCATACAGGGTGGGGATCAGCCCCAGCATTTT. It specifies CASSIQGGDQPQHF.

The genes are TRBV7-2 and TRBJ2-5, with TRBD1 identical over 8 bases. The CDR3 extends over 15 amino acids. V dropped 0 bases and J dropped 4; count of bases not matched to a gene: 4. The germline V gene encodes CDR1 SGHTA and CDR2 FQGNSA. Written as DNA, the CDR3 is TGTGCCAGCAGCTTAGCAGGACAGGGAGGAGAGACCCAGTACTTC. Residues: CASSLAGQGGETQYF.

The chain carries TRBV5-1 and TRBJ2-5, with TRBD2 matching 13 bases. The CDR3 spans 15 residues. V lost 3 bases, J lost 3 bases, and 2 bases stayed unmatched. Looked up from germline, CDR1 is SGHRS and CDR2 is YFSETQ. The CDR3 DNA reads TGCGCCAGCAGCTCGGGACTAGCGGGAAAAGAGACCCAGTACTTC. Translated, it gives CASSSGLAGKETQYF.

CDR3 DNA sequence: TGTGCCTGCACCGGGACAGGGGGTCTCACCGGGGAGCTGTTTTTT. The encoded protein is CACTGTGGLTGELFF. The chain couples TRBV30 to TRBJ2-2; TRBD1 agrees at 11 bases. V shed 6 bases, J shed 4 bases, and the junction held 7 bases outside the gene matches. Germline V gene lookup returns CDR1 GTSNPN and CDR2 SVGIG (reference sequence). This CDR3 contains 15 residues.

The chain couples TRBV6-1 to TRBJ1-2; D is undetermined. Trimming cost V 6 bases and J 8 bases, with 13 bases left between them. CDR3 length: 12 amino acids. CDR1 is MNHNS and CDR2 is SASEGT in the germline V gene. CDR3 protein: CASSRAWEGYTF. CDR3 sequence (DNA): TGTGCCAGCAGCCGGGCCTGGGAGGGCTACACCTTC.

The rearrangement joins TRBV5-1 to TRBJ1-5; possibly TRBD1 for D (6 bases). Germline-derived CDR1 and CDR2 are SGHRS and YFSETQ. The CDR3 is made up of 13 amino acids. The ends were cut back, 3 bases at V and 2 bases at J, with 6 bases in the middle. CDR3: CASSWTGNQPQHF. CDR3 DNA sequence: TGCGCCAGCAGCTGGACAGGCAATCAGCCCCAGCATTTT.

J is TRBJ1-3 and V is TRBV4-1; D is uncertain. Trimming left V 4 bases short and J 6 bases short, with 22 bases between. Germline CDR1 reads MGHRA; CDR2 reads YSYEKL. The CDR3 contains 17 residues. The CDR3 loop is CASSLPSDFWQENTIYF. The DNA of the CDR3 is TGCGCCAGCAGCCTTCCTTCAGATTTCTGGCAGGAAAACACCATATATTTT.

The CDR3 is CATLVSGSGVNTEAFF. The DNA of the CDR3 is TGCGCCACCTTGGTCTCAGGGAGCGGGGTGAACACTGAAGCTTTCTTT. The chain uses TRBV10-1 and TRBJ1-1; possible D gene TRBD1, 5 bases. Trimming pared 10 bases from V and 0 bases from J, leaving 21 bases between. The CDR3 contains 16 residues. CDR1 is WNHNN and CDR2 is SYGVQD in the germline V gene (reference sequence).

The V call is TRBV9, the J call TRBJ1-4; TRBD1 agrees at 7 bases. The CDR3 totals 16 residues. The V segment lost 3 bases and the J segment 5 bases; nucleotides outside the gene matches: 10. CDR1 and CDR2 from the germline V gene are SGDLS and YYNGEE. Here the CDR3 DNA reads TGTGCCAGCAGCGCCGGCGTGGGACAGCCGAATGAAAAACTGTTTTTT. Protein sequence: CASSAGVGQPNEKLFF. Using reference TRBV9 and TRBJ1-4 for the parts outside the CDR3, the full variable domain is DSGVTQTPKHLITATGQRVTLRCSPRSGDLSVYWYQQSLDQGLQFLIQYYNGEERAKGNILERFSAQQFPDLHSELNLSSLELGDSALYFCASSAGVGQPNEKLFFGSGTQLSVL.

The chain links TRBV28 to TRBJ2-3; D is unresolved. This CDR3 spans 16 amino acids. The ends were cut back, 3 bases at V and 6 bases at J, with 19 bases in the middle. Per the germline V gene, CDR1 is MDHEN and CDR2 is SYDVKM. The chain's CDR3 is CASSLVLDPAMDTQYF. CDR3 in DNA: TGTGCCAGCAGTTTGGTGTTGGATCCAGCGATGGATACGCAGTATTTT.

The CDR3 DNA reads as TGTGCCAGCAGCCGGACAGGGCGCAATATCCTTTCTGGGGCCAACGTCCTGACTTTC. Its translation: CASSRTGRNILSGANVLTF. The chain uses TRBV5-6 and TRBJ2-6, with 8 bases fitting TRBD1. The CDR3 has 19 residues. The V gene end was trimmed by 4 bases and the J gene end by 1 base; junction bases not matched to a gene: 13. CDR1 and CDR2 (germline): SGHDT, YYEEEE.

The chain carries TRBV11-2 and TRBJ2-1; TRBD2 is a possible D gene (6 bases). CDR3 length: 15 amino acids. Germline-derived CDR1 and CDR2 are SGHAT and FQNNGV. V was pared by 1 base and J by 4 bases, with 11 bases between. The CDR3 nucleotides are TGTGCCAGCAGCTTAGGGGGAGGTTTTTACAATGAGCAGTTCTTC. This sequence encodes CASSLGGGFYNEQFF.

In this sample, this clone turned up a few times. The chain couples TRBV7-8 to TRBJ2-1; maybe TRBD2 (5 bases). Germline lookup yields CDR1 SGHVS and CDR2 FQNEAQ. The CDR3 is 15 residues long. The ends were cut back, 5 bases at V and 4 bases at J, with 15 bases in the middle. The CDR3 nucleotides are TGTGCCAGCAGCATCCCCCCTAGCAGGTACAATGAGCAGTTCTTC. Its translation: CASSIPPSRYNEQFF.

About this clone itself: A read error may produce the germline difference seen at one junction end. Other DNA sequences in this sample translate to the same CDR3. CDR3 bases: TGCGCCAGCAACTCCCTACACGGGATTCAAGAGACCCAGTACTTC. It is translated as CASNSLHGIQETQYF. The rearrangement joins TRBV7-9 to TRBJ2-5; perhaps TRBD2 as D (5 bases). The CDR3 is made up of 15 amino acids. The germline CDR1 and CDR2 sequences are SEHNR and FQNEAQ (reference sequence).